Shown below are 8 T cell receptor beta chains from a single sample sequenced in a study of blood T cell repertoires in COVID-19. This table comes from immunoSEQ multiplex PCR, and its TCRdb copy is limited to in-frame clones, with some not included. Among 200,000 to 250,000 clones, around 82% were seen once, and the ten largest hold under 5.5%. The source material was peripheral blood. The source is a woman aged 80 or over with active or convalescent COVID-19.

This sequence joins TRBV5-1 and TRBJ1-2; maybe TRBD1 (6 bases). There are 15 residues in the CDR3. CDR1 is SGHRS, CDR2 YFSETQ, per germline. V lost 0 bases to trimming and J lost 2 bases, with 11 bases between them. CDR3 sequence (DNA): TGCGCCAGCAGCTTGGGTATGGGACACAACTATGGCTACACCTTC. Amino acid sequence: CASSLGMGHNYGYTF.

CDR3 nucleotide sequence: TGTGCCAGCAGTGAAGGTCGTACCTCGGGAGAGACCCAGTACTTC. It codes for CASSEGRTSGETQYF. The gene calls are TRBV6-1 and TRBJ2-5, with D uncertain. The ends were cut back, 1 base at V and 4 bases at J, with 13 bases in the middle. The germline CDR1 and CDR2 sequences are MNHNS and SASEGT. This CDR3 is built from 15 residues.

V usage is TRBV11-2 and J usage is TRBJ2-7; 7 bases are shared with TRBD1. The ends lost 5 bases at V and 3 bases at J; junction bases unmatched: 7. The CDR3 extends over 14 amino acids. CDR1 SGHAT and CDR2 FQNNGV come from the germline V gene. The CDR3 DNA reads TGTGCCAGCAGCCAACCAGGACAGGACTACGAGCAGTACTTC. Amino acid sequence: CASSQPGQDYEQYF.

The rearrangement links TRBV27 to TRBJ1-2; TRBD1 is a possible D gene (5 bases). V was shortened by 5 bases and J by 6 bases, with 16 bases between the two germline ends. Germline V gene sequence: CDR1 MNHEY, CDR2 SMNVEV (reference sequence). This CDR3 has 14 amino acids. The CDR3 here is CASSPGLRRNGYTF. CDR3 sequence (DNA): TGTGCCAGCAGTCCGGGACTCCGGAGGAATGGCTACACCTTC.

This chain connects TRBV30 to TRBJ1-6; tentatively, D is TRBD1 (6 bases). V gave up 2 bases and J gave up 10 bases, with 12 bases separating them. CDR1 is GTSNPN and CDR2 is SVGIG in the germline V gene (reference sequence). The CDR3 runs 13 residues. The CDR3 loop is CAWSLRGESPLHF. The DNA of the CDR3 is TGTGCCTGGAGTCTCAGGGGTGAATCACCCCTCCACTTT. Based on the CDR3 plus reference TRBV30 and TRBJ1-6, the full variable domain is SQTIHQWPATLVQPVGSPLSLECTVEGTSNPNLYWYRQAAGRGLQLLFYSVGIGQISSEVPQNLSASRPQDRQFILSSKKLLLSDSGFYLCAWSLRGESPLHFGNGTRLTVT.

This chain joins TRBV19 and TRBJ1-3; the D is unclear. CDR3 length: 14 residues. Trimming stripped 3 bases from V and 2 bases from J, with 8 bases between. Germline CDR1 is LNHDA and CDR2 is SQIVND (reference sequence). The CDR3 DNA sequence: TGTGCCAGTAGTATGGGCAGGCCTGGAAACACCATATATTTT. This encodes CASSMGRPGNTIYF.

The chain links TRBV28 to TRBJ1-6, with 9 bases that match TRBD1. Germline lookup yields CDR1 MDHEN and CDR2 SYDVKM. The V gene end was trimmed by 1 base and the J gene end by 13 bases; junction bases not matched to a gene: 8. The CDR3 has 15 amino acids. The CDR3 bases are TGTGCCAGCAGTTTATCCCCGGGACAGGGCTCCCCCCTCCACTTT. This encodes CASSLSPGQGSPLHF.

The chain uses TRBV2 and TRBJ2-5, with TRBD2 matching over 9 bases. The CDR3 totals 15 residues. With V trimmed by 4 bases and J by 4 bases, 7 bases remained unmatched. Germline CDR1 reads SNHLY; CDR2 reads FYNNEI. The CDR3 nucleotides are TGTGCCAGCAGTGGTCGCGGGGGGGCTGGAGAGACCCAGTACTTC. Its translation is CASSGRGGAGETQYF.